This T cell receptor beta chain derives from a study of response to subunit inactivated influenza vaccine. TCRdb reprocessed the RT-PCR reads via MiXCR and lists one record per CDR3 protein. The data hold some 500,000 distinct CDR3 sequences, with over 10% observed a single time. CDR3 length: 15 amino acids. Germline loops: CDR1 DFQATT, CDR2 SNEGSKA (reference sequence). Trimming shortened V by 6 bases and J by 0 bases, and 16 bases separated the two germline ends. The J gene is TRBJ2-3, the V gene TRBV20-1; D is unclear. The sample in question was PBMCs from blood, obtained roughly 46 days after vaccination. This sequence was found in a man aged 50 to 59 who received an inactivated influenza vaccine. DNA for the CDR3: TGCAGTGCCCTATTTCGGCTAACTAGCACAGATACGCAGTATTTT. Translation: CSALFRLTSTDTQYF.